A selection of T cell receptor beta chains follows, all from one sample in a study of lymphopenia after photon versus proton radiotherapy. Sequenced by immunoSEQ multiplex PCR; TCRdb stores in-frame clones only, minus some. The sample consists of about 30,000 clones, 85% to 95% of them appearing once. The sample was peripheral blood, taken from a patient treated with photon-based radiotherapy. These receptors all stem from a woman in her forties or fifties with cholangiocarcinoma. CDR3s include the opening cysteine and the closing phenylalanine or tryptophan. D genes are given only for firm matches. Clone size is shown for a subset of rows, as once, few, many or a class of expanded clone.

D gene	V gene	clone size	J gene	CDR3 protein	CDR3 DNA
NA	TRBV14	NA	TRBJ2-5	CASSRLGGGRETQYF	TGTGCCAGCAGCCGCTTAGGCGGGGGCCGGGAGACCCAGTACTTC
NA	TRBV19	once	TRBJ1-2	CASEVSPNYGYTF	TGTGCCAGTGAGGTGAGTCCGAACTATGGCTACACCTTC
NA	TRBV20-1	NA	TRBJ1-2	CSAGRTTGYTF	TGCAGTGCTGGGCGGACAACCGGCTACACCTTC
TRBD1	TRBV9	NA	TRBJ2-2	CASSGRRDRVLSTGELFF	TGTGCCAGCAGCGGCCGCCGGGACAGGGTTCTGAGCACCGGGGAGCTGTTTTTT
NA	TRBV30	NA	TRBJ2-5	CACDRSSETQYF	TGTGCCTGCGACAGGAGTTCTGAGACCCAGTACTTC
NA	TRBV14	NA	TRBJ1-5	CASTTKGRYSNQPQHF	TGTGCCAGCACCACAAAGGGGCGTTATAGCAATCAGCCCCAGCATTTT
NA	TRBV21-1	NA	TRBJ1-1	CASSKDEGSRLNTEGGTEAFF	TGTGCCAGCAGCAAAGACGAAGGCAGCAGACTGAACACTGAGGGGGGCACTGAAGCTTTCTTT
NA	TRBV4-3	NA	TRBJ1-2	CASSQVSGAYSGYTF	TGCGCCAGCAGCCAAGTTTCAGGGGCGTATAGTGGCTACACCTTC
NA	TRBV7-6	NA	TRBJ1-4	CASSFRTFNEKLFF	TGTGCCAGCAGCTTTCGTACGTTTAATGAAAAACTGTTTTTT
NA	TRBV20-1	NA	TRBJ1-2	CSARDSRGYTF	TGCAGTGCTAGAGATAGTAGAGGCTACACCTTC
NA	TRBV6-6	NA	TRBJ2-7	CASSLEQGPSYEQYF	TGTGCCAGCAGTTTGGAACAGGGACCATCCTACGAGCAGTACTTC
TRBD1	TRBV5-1	NA	TRBJ2-7	CASSPDSGQDYEQYF	TGCGCCAGCAGCCCGGACTCGGGACAGGACTACGAGCAGTACTTC
NA	TRBV5-1	NA	TRBJ1-2	CASSLSSGMRAGYTF	TGCGCCAGCAGCTTGTCGTCCGGGATGAGAGCCGGCTACACCTTC
TRBD1	TRBV5-6	NA	TRBJ1-2	CASSETGAGYGYTF	TGTGCCAGCAGCGAGACAGGGGCAGGCTATGGCTACACCTTC
NA	TRBV5-1	NA	TRBJ2-1	CASSVDGQFLSEQFF	TGCGCCAGCAGCGTGGACGGACAGTTTTTAAGCGAGCAGTTCTTC
NA	TRBV9	NA	TRBJ2-5	CASSLGGLQETQYF	TGTGCCAGCAGCCTGGGCGGTCTACAAGAGACCCAGTACTTC